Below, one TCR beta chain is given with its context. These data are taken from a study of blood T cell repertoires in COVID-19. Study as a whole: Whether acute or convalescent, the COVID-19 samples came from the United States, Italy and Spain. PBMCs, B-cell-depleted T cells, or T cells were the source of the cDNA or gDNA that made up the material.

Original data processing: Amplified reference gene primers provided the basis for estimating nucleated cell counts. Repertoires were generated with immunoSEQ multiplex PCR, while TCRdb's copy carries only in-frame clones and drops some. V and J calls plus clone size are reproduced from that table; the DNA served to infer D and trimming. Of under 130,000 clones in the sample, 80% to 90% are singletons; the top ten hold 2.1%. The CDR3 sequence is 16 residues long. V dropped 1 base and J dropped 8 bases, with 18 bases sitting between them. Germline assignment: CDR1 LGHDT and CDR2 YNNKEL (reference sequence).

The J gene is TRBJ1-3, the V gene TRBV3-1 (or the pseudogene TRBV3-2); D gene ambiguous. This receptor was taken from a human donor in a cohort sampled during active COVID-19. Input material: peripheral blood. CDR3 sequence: CASSQAPSLRVHTIYF. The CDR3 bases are TGTGCCAGCAGCCAAGCGCCTTCTTTGAGGGTACACACCATATATTTT.